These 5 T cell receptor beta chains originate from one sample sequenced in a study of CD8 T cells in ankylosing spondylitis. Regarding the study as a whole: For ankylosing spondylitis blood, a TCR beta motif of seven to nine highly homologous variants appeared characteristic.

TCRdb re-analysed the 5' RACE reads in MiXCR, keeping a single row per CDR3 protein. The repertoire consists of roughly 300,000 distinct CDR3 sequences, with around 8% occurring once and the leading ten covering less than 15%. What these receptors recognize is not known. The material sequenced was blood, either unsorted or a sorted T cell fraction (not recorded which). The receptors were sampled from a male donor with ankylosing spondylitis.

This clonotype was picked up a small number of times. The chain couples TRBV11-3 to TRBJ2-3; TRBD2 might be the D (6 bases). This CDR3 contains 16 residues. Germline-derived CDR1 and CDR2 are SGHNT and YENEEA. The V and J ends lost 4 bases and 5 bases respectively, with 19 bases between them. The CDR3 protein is CASSYSYGGVVDTQYF. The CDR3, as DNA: TGTGCCAGCAGCTACTCGTACGGGGGAGTTGTAGATACGCAGTATTTT. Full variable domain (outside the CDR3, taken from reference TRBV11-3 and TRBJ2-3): EAGVVQSPRYKIIEKKQPVAFWCNPISGHNTLYWYLQNLGQGPELLIRYENEEAVDDSQLPKDRFSAERLKGVDSTLKIQPAELGDSAVYLCASSYSYGGVVDTQYFGPGTRLTVL.

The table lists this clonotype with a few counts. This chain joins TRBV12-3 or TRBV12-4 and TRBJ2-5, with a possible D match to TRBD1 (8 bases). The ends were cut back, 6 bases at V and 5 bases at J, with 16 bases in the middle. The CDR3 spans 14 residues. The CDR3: CASRQGGVGETQYF. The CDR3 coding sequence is TGTGCCAGCAGACAGGGGGGGGTCGGGGAGACCCAGTACTTC.

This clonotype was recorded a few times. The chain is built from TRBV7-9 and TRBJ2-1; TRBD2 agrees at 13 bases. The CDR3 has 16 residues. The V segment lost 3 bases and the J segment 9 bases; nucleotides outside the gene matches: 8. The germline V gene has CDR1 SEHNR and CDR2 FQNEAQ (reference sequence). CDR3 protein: CASSLFGTSGIGEQFF. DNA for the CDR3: TGTGCCAGCAGCTTGTTTGGGACTAGCGGGATTGGTGAGCAGTTCTTC.

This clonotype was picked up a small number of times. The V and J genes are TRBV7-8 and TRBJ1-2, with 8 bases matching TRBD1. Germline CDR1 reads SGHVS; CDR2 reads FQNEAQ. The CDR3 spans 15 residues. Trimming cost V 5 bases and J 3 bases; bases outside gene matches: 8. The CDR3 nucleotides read TGTGCCAGCAGCGCCACAGGGGGAGGCTACTATGGCTACACCTTC. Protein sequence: CASSATGGGYYGYTF.

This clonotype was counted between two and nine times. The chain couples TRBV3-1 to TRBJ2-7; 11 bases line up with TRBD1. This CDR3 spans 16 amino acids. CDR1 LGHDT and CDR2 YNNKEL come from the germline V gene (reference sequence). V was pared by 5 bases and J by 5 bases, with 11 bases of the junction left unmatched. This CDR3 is CASSRVPGQGDNEQYF. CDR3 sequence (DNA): TGTGCCAGCAGCAGAGTCCCGGGACAGGGGGACAACGAGCAGTACTTC.